This T cell receptor (beta chain) derives from a study of cytomegalovirus exposure and HLA in healthy donors. About this clone: Its antigen is still unknown.

CDR3 size: 12 residues. Germline V gives CDR1 SNHLY, CDR2 FYNNEI. With 5 bases removed from V and 6 bases from J, the gap between germline ends came to 8 bases. PCR involved 60 Vbeta and 13 Jbeta primers. Clones were read by immunoSEQ multiplex PCR, and TCRdb kept only the in-frame ones, dropping some. The table shows under 200,000 clones, with 55% to 65% occurring only once. General study findings and limits: According to the study, around 150 TCR beta chains were cytomegalovirus-associated. The classifier reportedly diagnosed cytomegalovirus status with high specificity and sensitivity. An analysis done earlier found most TCR beta V segments productive about 90% or about 30% of the time.

This sequence joins TRBV2 and TRBJ2-1; possible D gene TRBD2, 5 bases. Sample: PBMCs. The sequence was collected from a man aged 35 to 55 in good health and CMV-seronegative. In DNA form, the CDR3 reads TGTGCCAGCAGTATAGGACTCAATGAGCAGTTCTTC. Translation: CASSIGLNEQFF.